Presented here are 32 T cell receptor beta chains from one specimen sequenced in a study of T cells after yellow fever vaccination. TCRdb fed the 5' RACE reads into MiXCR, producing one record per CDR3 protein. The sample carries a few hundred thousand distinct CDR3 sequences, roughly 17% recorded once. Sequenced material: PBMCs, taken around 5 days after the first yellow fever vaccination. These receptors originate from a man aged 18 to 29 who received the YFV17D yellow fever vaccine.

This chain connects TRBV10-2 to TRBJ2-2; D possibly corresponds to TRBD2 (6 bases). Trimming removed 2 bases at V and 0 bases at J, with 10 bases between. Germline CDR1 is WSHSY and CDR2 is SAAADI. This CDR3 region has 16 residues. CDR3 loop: CASSEGAGSNTGELFF. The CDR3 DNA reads TGCGCCAGCAGTGAGGGGGCGGGGTCGAACACCGGGGAGCTGTTTTTT.

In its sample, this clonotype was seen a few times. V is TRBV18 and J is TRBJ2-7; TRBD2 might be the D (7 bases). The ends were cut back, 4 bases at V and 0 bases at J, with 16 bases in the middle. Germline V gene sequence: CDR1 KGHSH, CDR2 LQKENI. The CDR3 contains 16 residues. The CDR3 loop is CASSLLGGGTSYEQYF. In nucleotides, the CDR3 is TGTGCCAGCTCACTCCTTGGCGGGGGCACCTCCTACGAGCAGTACTTC.

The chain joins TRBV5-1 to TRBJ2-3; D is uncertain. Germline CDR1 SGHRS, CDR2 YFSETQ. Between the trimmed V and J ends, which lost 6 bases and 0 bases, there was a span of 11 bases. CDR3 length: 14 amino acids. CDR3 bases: TGCGCCAGCATGGATCCCTCTAGCACAGATACGCAGTATTTT. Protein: CASMDPSSTDTQYF.

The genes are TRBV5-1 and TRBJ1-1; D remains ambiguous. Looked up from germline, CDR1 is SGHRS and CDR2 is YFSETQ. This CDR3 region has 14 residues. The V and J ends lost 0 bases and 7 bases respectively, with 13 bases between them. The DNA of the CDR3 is TGCGCCAGCAGCTTGGTGGAGGGTTACGGTGAAGCTTTCTTT. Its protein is CASSLVEGYGEAFF.

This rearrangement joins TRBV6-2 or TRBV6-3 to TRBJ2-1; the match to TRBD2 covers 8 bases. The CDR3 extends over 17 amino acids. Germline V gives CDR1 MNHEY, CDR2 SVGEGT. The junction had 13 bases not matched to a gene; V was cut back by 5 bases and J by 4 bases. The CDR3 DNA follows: TGTGCCAGCAGTCCCCGGGGATTAGCGGGGTTTTACAATGAGCAGTTCTTC. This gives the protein CASSPRGLAGFYNEQFF.

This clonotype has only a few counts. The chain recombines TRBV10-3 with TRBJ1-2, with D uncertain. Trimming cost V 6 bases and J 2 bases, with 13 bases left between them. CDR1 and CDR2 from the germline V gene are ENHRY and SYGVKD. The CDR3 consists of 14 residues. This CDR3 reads CAIRSGEKNYGYTF. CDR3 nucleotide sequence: TGTGCCATCAGATCCGGGGAAAAAAACTATGGCTACACCTTC.

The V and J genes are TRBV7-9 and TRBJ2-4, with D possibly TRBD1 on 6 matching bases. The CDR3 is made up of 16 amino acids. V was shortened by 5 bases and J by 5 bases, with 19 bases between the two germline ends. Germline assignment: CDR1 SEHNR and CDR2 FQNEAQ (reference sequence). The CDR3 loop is CASSPSRARGQNIQYF. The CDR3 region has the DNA TGTGCCAGCAGCCCCTCAAGAGCCAGGGGCCAAAACATTCAGTACTTC.

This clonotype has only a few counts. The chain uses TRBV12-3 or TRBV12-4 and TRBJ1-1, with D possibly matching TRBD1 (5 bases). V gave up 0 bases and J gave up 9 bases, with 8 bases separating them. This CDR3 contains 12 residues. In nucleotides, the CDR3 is TGTGCCAGCAGTTTAGCGACAGCTCAAGCTTTCTTT. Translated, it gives CASSLATAQAFF.

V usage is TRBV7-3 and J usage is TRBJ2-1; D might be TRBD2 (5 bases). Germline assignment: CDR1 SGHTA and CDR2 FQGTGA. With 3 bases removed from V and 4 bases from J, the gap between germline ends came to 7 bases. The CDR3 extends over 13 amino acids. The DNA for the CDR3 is TGTGCCAGCAGCTTGGACTTTTACAATGAGCAGTTCTTC. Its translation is CASSLDFYNEQFF.

The CDR3 sequence is CSARPRDWDGNTIYF. The CDR3 DNA sequence: TGCAGTGCTAGACCCCGGGACTGGGACGGAAACACCATATATTTT. This sequence joins TRBV20-1 and TRBJ1-3; tentatively, D is TRBD1 (5 bases). V lost 2 bases and J lost 4, with 15 bases in between. CDR1 is DFQATT, CDR2 SNEGSKA, per germline (reference sequence). The CDR3 length is 15 residues.

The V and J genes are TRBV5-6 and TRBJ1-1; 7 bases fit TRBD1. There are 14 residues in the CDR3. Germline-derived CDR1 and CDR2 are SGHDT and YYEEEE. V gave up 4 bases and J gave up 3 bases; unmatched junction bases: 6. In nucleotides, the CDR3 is TGTGCCAGCAGCCCGACAGGGTCGGACACTGAAGCTTTCTTT. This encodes CASSPTGSDTEAFF.

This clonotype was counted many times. This CDR3 is CASSFGTRPTNEQYF. As DNA, the CDR3 is TGTGCCAGCAGCTTCGGGACACGGCCTACCAACGAGCAGTACTTC. V usage is TRBV7-6 and J usage is TRBJ2-7; D is possibly TRBD1 (6 bases). Trimming left V 3 bases short and J 5 bases short, with 17 bases between. The CDR3 consists of 15 residues. Looked up from germline, CDR1 is SGHVS and CDR2 is FNYEAQ. Complete variable domain (other parts from reference TRBV7-6 and TRBJ2-7): GAGVSQSPRYKVTKRGQDVALRCDPISGHVSLYWYRQALGQGPEFLTYFNYEAQQDKSGLPNDRFSAERPEGSISTLTIQRTEQRDSAMYRCASSFGTRPTNEQYFGPGTRLTVT.

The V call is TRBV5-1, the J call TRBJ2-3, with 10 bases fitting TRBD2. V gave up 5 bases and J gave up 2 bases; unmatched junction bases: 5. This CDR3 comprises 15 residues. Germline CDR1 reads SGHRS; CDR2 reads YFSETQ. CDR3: CASRDSGGSTDTQYF. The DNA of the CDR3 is TGCGCCAGCAGAGATAGCGGGGGGTCCACAGATACGCAGTATTTT.

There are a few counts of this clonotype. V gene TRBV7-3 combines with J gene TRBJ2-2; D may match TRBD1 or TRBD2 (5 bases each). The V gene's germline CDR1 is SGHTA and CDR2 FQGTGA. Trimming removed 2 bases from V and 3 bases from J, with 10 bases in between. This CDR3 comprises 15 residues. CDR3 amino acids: CASSLLRGHTGELFF. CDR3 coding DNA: TGTGCCAGCAGCTTACTCCGGGGCCACACCGGGGAGCTGTTTTTT.

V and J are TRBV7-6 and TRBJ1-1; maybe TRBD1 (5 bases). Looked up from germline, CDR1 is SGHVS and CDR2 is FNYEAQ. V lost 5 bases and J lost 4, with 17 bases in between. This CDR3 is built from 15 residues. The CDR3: CASSLYRGRGTEAFF. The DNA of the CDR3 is TGTGCCAGCAGCCTTTACCGGGGAAGGGGCACTGAAGCTTTCTTT.

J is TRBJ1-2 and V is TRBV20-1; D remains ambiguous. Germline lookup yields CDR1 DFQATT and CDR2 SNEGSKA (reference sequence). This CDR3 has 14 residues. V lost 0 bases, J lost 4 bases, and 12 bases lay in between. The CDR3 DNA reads TGCAGTGCTAGAGAGAAGGGTTCCCTCTATGGCTACACCTTC. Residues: CSAREKGSLYGYTF.

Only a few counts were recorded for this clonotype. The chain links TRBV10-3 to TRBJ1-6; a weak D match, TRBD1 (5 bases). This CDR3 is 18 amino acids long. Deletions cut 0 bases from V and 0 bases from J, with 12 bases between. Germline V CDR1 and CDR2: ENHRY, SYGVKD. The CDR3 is CAISESKGQSSYNSPLHF. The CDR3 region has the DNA TGTGCCATCAGTGAGTCGAAGGGGCAGAGCTCCTATAATTCACCCCTCCACTTT.

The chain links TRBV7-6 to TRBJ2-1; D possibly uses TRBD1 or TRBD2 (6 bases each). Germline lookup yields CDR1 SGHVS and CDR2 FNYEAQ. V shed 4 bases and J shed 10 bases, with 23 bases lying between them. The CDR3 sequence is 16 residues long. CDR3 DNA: TGTGCCAGCAGCTACCTACGTGGGGGGCACCCTAGGGAGCAGTTCTTC. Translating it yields CASSYLRGGHPREQFF.

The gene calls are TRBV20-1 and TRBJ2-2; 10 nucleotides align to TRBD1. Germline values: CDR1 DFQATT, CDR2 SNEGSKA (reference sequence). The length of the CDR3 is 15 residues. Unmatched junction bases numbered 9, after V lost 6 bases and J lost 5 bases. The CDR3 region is CSAPGQGTPTGELFF. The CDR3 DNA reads TGCAGTGCCCCGGGACAGGGGACGCCGACCGGGGAGCTGTTTTTT.

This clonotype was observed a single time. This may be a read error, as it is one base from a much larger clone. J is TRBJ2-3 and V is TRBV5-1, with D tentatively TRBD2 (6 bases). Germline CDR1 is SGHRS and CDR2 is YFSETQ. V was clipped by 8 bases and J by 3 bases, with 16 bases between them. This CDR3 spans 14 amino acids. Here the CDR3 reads CARSPGLATDTQYF. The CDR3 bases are TGCGCCAGAAGCCCCGGGCTAGCGACAGATACGCAGTATTTT.

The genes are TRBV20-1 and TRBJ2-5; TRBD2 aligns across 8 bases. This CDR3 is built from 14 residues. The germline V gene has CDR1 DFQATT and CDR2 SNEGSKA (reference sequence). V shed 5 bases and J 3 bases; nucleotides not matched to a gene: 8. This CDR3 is CSAFRGGQKETQYF. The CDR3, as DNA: TGCAGTGCTTTCCGGGGGGGGCAAAAAGAGACCCAGTACTTC.

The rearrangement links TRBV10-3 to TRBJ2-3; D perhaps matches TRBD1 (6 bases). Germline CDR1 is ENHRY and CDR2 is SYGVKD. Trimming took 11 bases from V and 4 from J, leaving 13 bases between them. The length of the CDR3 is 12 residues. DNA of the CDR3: TGTGCCTTGAAGGGGGTATCAGATACGCAGTATTTT. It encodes CALKGVSDTQYF.

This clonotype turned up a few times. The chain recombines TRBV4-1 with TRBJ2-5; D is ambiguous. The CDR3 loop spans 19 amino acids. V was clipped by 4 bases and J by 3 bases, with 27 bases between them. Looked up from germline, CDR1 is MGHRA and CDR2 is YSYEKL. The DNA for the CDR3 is TGCGCCAGCAGCCCCAAAACGCCCCCGGTCCCGACGGAAGAAGAGACCCAGTACTTC. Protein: CASSPKTPPVPTEEETQYF.

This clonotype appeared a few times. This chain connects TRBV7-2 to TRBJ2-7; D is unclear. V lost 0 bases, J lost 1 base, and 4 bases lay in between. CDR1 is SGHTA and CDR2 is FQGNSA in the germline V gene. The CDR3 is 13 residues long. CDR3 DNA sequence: TGTGCCAGCAGCTTAGCGGAGTCCTACGAGCAGTACGTC. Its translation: CASSLAESYEQYV.

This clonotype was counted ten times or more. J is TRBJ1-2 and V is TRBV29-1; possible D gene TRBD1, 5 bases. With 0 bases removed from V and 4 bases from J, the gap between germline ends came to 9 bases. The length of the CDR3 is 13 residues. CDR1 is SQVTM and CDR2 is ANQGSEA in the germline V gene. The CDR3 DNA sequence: TGCAGCGTTGAAGAAGACAGCTCCTATGGCTACACCTTC. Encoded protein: CSVEEDSSYGYTF.

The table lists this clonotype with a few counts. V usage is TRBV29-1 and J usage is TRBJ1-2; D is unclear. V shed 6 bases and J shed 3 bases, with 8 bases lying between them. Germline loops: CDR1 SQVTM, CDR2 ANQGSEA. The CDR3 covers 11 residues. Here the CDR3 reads CSVGEDYGYTF. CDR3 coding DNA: TGCAGCGTCGGGGAAGACTATGGCTACACCTTC. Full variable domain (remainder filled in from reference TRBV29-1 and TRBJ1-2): SAVISQKPSRDICQRGTSLTIQCQVDSQVTMMFWYRQQPGQSLTLIATANQGSEATYESGFVIDKFPISRPNLTFSTLTVSNMSPEDSSIYLCSVGEDYGYTFGSGTRLTVV.

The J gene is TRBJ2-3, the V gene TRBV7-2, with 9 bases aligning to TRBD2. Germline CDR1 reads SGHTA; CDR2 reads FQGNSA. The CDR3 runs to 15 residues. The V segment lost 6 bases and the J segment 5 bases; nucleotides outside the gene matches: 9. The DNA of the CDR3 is TGTGCCAGCAGTTCCCTAGCGGGGTGGGAAGATACGCAGTATTTT. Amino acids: CASSSLAGWEDTQYF.

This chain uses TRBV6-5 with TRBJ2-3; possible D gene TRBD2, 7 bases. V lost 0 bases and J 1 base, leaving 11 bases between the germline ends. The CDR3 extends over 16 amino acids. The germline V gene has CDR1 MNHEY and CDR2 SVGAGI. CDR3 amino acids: CASSYSIGGGTDTQYF. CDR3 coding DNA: TGTGCCAGCAGTTACTCAATAGGGGGGGGCACAGATACGCAGTATTTT.

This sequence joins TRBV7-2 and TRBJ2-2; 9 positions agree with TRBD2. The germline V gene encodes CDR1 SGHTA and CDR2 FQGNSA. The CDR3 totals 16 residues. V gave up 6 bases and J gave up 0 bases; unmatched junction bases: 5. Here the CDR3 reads CASRGSGGPNTGELFF. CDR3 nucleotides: TGTGCCAGCAGAGGTAGCGGGGGACCGAACACCGGGGAGCTGTTTTTT.

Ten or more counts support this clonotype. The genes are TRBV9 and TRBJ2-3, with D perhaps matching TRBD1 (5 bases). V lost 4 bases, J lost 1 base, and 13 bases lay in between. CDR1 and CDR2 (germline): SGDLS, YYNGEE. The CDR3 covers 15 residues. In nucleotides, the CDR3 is TGTGCCAGCAGCCCTCGACAGCCTCGCACAGATACGCAGTATTTT. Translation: CASSPRQPRTDTQYF.

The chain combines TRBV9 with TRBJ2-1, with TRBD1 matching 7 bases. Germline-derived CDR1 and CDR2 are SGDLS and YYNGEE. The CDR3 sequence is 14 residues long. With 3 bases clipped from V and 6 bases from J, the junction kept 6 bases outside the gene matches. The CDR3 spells CASSEGWTGNEQFF. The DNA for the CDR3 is TGTGCCAGCAGCGAGGGATGGACAGGCAATGAGCAGTTCTTC. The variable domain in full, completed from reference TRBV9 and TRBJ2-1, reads DSGVTQTPKHLITATGQRVTLRCSPRSGDLSVYWYQQSLDQGLQFLIQYYNGEERAKGNILERFSAQQFPDLHSELNLSSLELGDSALYFCASSEGWTGNEQFFGPGTRLTVL.

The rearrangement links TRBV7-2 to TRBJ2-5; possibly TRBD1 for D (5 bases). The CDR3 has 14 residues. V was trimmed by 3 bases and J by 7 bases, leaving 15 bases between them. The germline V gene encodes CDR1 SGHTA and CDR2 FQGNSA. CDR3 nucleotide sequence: TGTGCCAGCAGCTTTGGCAGGGCGGTTGGGACCCAGTACTTC. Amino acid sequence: CASSFGRAVGTQYF.